The rows below give T cell receptor beta chains drawn from one sample of a study of cytomegalovirus exposure and HLA in healthy donors. Generated by immunoSEQ multiplex PCR, the TCRdb table keeps only in-frame clones and is missing some. The sample holds 55,000 to 70,000 clones, 90% to 95% seen once. The sequencing sample was made of PBMCs. These receptors all come from a man between 18 and 29 years old in good health and CMV-seropositive. The CDR3 runs from the conserved cysteine through the conserved F or W.

>TRBJ1-2|TRBV30|16
CAWSPRWRAQDYGYTF
>TRBJ2-7|TRBV7-8|18
CASSLVGLALRVSYEQYF
>TRBJ1-4|TRBV5-1|15
CASSFWTGGVEKLFF
>TRBJ2-5|TRBV28|13
CASSSGGTETQYF
>TRBJ1-4|TRBV30|16
CAWSVRWSATNEKLFF
>TRBJ2-5|TRBV18|18
CASSLNPPGHKGEETQYF
>TRBJ2-1|TRBV4-1|13
CASSQLLDNEQFF
>TRBJ2-7|TRBV5-1|16
CASSLSRAGDRYEQYF
>TRBJ1-5|TRBV6-1|14
CASSEVTVTQPQHF
>TRBJ1-1|TRBV2|14
CASSEYHRNTEAFF
>TRBJ1-2|TRBV6-1|13
CASERTVDYGYTF
>TRBJ1-1|TRBV19|16
CASSISEGVGYTEAFF
>TRBJ2-5|TRBV19|15
CATTITGGQGETQYF
>TRBJ1-1|TRBV18|13
CASSPRRDTEAFF
>TRBJ2-7|TRBV19|15
CASSIPGQGSYEQYF
>TRBJ2-7|TRBV7-9|14
CASSPRTDFYEQYF
>TRBJ2-3|TRBV7-6|16
CASSPRGGAGTDTQYF
>TRBJ2-7|TRBV11-2|16
CASSLGRLAAPYEQYF
>TRBJ2-1|TRBV7-8|14
CASGLRESYNEQFF
>TRBJ1-4|TRBV14|16
CASSQDWGQGNEKLFF
>TRBJ1-5|TRBV13|16
CASSPRHRAGVQPQHF
>TRBJ2-3|TRBV29-1|12
CSVEAPTDTQYF
>TRBJ1-5|TRBV13|13
CASSPGSNQPQHF
>TRBJ2-7|TRBV7-3|15
CASSLFANSAYEQYF
>TRBJ1-3|TRBV15|15
CATSRDRGPGNTIYF
>TRBJ2-1|TRBV11-2|16
CASSPSSGRTGNEQFF
>TRBJ2-1|TRBV11-1|12
CASSLGELWQFF
>TRBJ2-5|TRBV6-5|13
CASAEVAEETQYF
>TRBJ2-1|TRBV27|12
CASSFGQGGQFF
>TRBJ2-3|TRBV28|12
CASSTGVDTQYF
>TRBJ1-2|TRBV19|12
CASSIERYGYTF
>TRBJ2-7|TRBV5-1|17
CASSLQANRGASSEQYF
>TRBJ2-5|TRBV6-1|12
CATAPNGETQYF
>TRBJ2-1|TRBV2|12
CASSDDNNEQFF
>TRBJ2-1|TRBV19|14
CASSMEDRANEQFF
>TRBJ2-5|TRBV5-1|14
CASSLGQGLETQYF
>TRBJ1-1|TRBV28|15
CASSFPGQGRPEAFF
>TRBJ2-1|TRBV27|14
CATQRAGNYNEQFF
>TRBJ2-1|TRBV27|13
CASSLRNGYEQFF
>TRBJ2-7|TRBV28|12
CASRLAGHEQYF
>TRBJ1-1|TRBV10-3|14
CAISESGGPTEAFF
>TRBJ2-7|TRBV7-9|13
CASSLENTYEQYF
>TRBJ2-1|TRBV7-6|12
CASSLVTGNRFF
>TRBJ2-1|TRBV19|15
CASVYRGGSYNEQFF
>TRBJ2-7|TRBV19|16
CASSKGLAGLSYEQYF
>TRBJ2-5|TRBV28|14
CASSLWASQETQYF
>TRBJ1-1|TRBV27|14
CASRRTGGITEAFF
>TRBJ2-2|TRBV27|16
CASSFAVSRDTGELFF
>TRBJ2-2|TRBV30|16
CAWSVLGTGDSGELFF
>TRBJ1-1|TRBV11-2|14
CASSLDLGSTEAFF
>TRBJ2-5|TRBV5-8|12
CASSSYQETQYF
>TRBJ2-1|TRBV28|14
CASSLWNRYNEQFF
>TRBJ2-2|TRBV4-2|17
CASSQQNEASSTGELFF